This T cell receptor (beta chain) was captured in a study of T cell responses to AZD1222 COVID-19 vaccine. General observations from the study: The donors showed a predominance of white British ancestry and of females, with possible underestimation of clonal diversity. Repertoires were obtained solely post-peak T cell response. Baseline testing showed seropositivity in only six or seven AZD1222 recipients.

Here immunoSEQ multiplex PCR was the method, and the copy in TCRdb shows in-frame clones only, minus some. The data contain about 140,000 clones, 90% of them singletons. As regards this clone: Its antigen is unknown.

The CDR3 covers 13 residues. Germline-derived CDR1 and CDR2 are SGHAT and FQNNGV. Trimming removed 1 base from V and 8 bases from J, with 11 bases in between. The chain recombines TRBV11-2 with TRBJ1-1; D is uncertain. The TCR originated in an adult in good health. Sequencing was performed on peripheral blood, taken on day 0 of AZD1222 vaccination. CDR3 amino acids: CASSLVRGMEAFF. Here the CDR3 DNA reads TGTGCCAGCAGCTTAGTGCGGGGAATGGAAGCTTTCTTT.